Listed here are 15 T cell receptor beta chains from one sample, sequenced in a study of OX40 agonist ivuxolimab in advanced cancers. Repertoires were generated with immunoSEQ multiplex PCR, while TCRdb's copy carries only in-frame clones and drops some. This sample has about 80,000 clones, with more than 90% found just once. Source: CD4+ or CD8+ T cells sorted from blood, taken in a trial of the OX40 agonist ivuxolimab. These receptors originate from an adult with an advanced solid tumor such as melanoma, head and neck, liver or kidney cancer.

J is TRBJ2-7 and V is TRBV2; D is unclear. The CDR3 is 13 residues long. Trimming removed 7 bases from V and 5 bases from J, with 15 bases in between. Per the germline V gene, CDR1 is SNHLY and CDR2 is FYNNEI. The CDR3, as DNA: TGTGCCAGCAAGCTAACAGCTTTTGACGAGCAGTACTTC. This gives the protein CASKLTAFDEQYF. The complete variable domain, with remaining parts taken from reference TRBV2 and TRBJ2-7, reads EPEVTQTPSHQVTQMGQEVILRCVPISNHLYFYWYRQILGQKVEFLVSFYNNEISEKSEIFDDQFSVERPDGSNFTLKIRSTKLEDSAMYFCASKLTAFDEQYFGPGTRLTVT.

The chain links TRBV11-2 to TRBJ1-1; TRBD1 might be the D (6 bases). Germline CDR1 is SGHAT and CDR2 is FQNNGV. This CDR3 has 15 residues. Trimming removed 3 bases at V and 0 bases at J, with 11 bases between. The CDR3 DNA sequence: TGTGCCAGCAGCTTGGCAGGACAGATGAACACTGAAGCTTTCTTT. The encoded protein is CASSLAGQMNTEAFF.

This clone was recorded only once. The chain recombines TRBV6-6 with TRBJ2-7; 10 bases are shared with TRBD2. This CDR3 spans 15 amino acids. CDR1 and CDR2 (germline): MNHNY, SVGAGI (reference sequence). Trimming cost V 2 bases and J 2 bases; bases outside gene matches: 3. In DNA, the CDR3 is TGTGCCAGCAGTTACCGGACTAGCGGAACCTACGAGCAGTACTTC. Its protein product is CASSYRTSGTYEQYF.

The chain combines TRBV7-2 with TRBJ2-1, with D unclear. This CDR3 has 13 residues. The V end lost 4 bases, the J end lost 5 bases, and 9 bases lay between the germline ends. Germline CDR1 SGHTA, CDR2 FQGNSA. This CDR3 reads CASSSPQNNEQFF. Here the CDR3 DNA reads TGTGCCAGCAGCTCCCCGCAAAACAATGAGCAGTTCTTC.

The genes are TRBV28 and TRBJ2-3; TRBD1 might be the D (6 bases). Germline V gene sequence: CDR1 MDHEN, CDR2 SYDVKM. Trimming took off 5 bases at V and 2 bases at J, with 11 bases between the two ends. This CDR3 contains 14 residues. The CDR3, as DNA: TGTGCCAGCAGTACGGGACACCTCACAGATACGCAGTATTTT. As protein: CASSTGHLTDTQYF.

This sequence joins TRBV11-3 and TRBJ2-7; TRBD1 might be the D (6 bases). CDR1 is SGHNT, CDR2 YENEEA, per germline. V lost 2 bases to trimming and J lost 5 bases, with 13 bases between them. CDR3 length: 14 residues. The CDR3 coding sequence is TGTGCCAGCAGCTTATTCGTCCAGGGGAACGAGCAGTACTTC. This gives the protein CASSLFVQGNEQYF.

The rearrangement uses TRBV5-4 and TRBJ2-2; D gene unclear. The germline CDR1 and CDR2 sequences are SGHNT and YYREEE (reference sequence). The CDR3 is made up of 15 amino acids. V shed 0 bases and J shed 3 bases, with 9 bases lying between them. This chain's CDR3 is CASSLAQVHTGELFF. The CDR3 coding sequence is TGTGCCAGCAGCTTGGCGCAGGTTCACACCGGGGAGCTGTTTTTT. The full variable domain, rest sourced from reference TRBV5-4 and TRBJ2-2, is ETGVTQSPTHLIKTRGQQVTLRCSSQSGHNTVSWYQQALGQGPQFIFQYYREEENGRGNFPPRFSGLQFPNYSSELNVNALELDDSALYLCASSLAQVHTGELFFGEGSRLTVL.

The V and J genes are TRBV7-6 and TRBJ2-1; 11 nucleotides match TRBD2. Germline V CDR1 and CDR2: SGHVS, FNYEAQ. The CDR3 covers 16 residues. The V and J ends lost 5 bases and 9 bases, in that order; junction bases with no gene match: 12. CDR3 region: CASSTLNGLAGGEQFF. DNA for the CDR3: TGTGCCAGCAGCACCCTCAACGGGCTAGCGGGAGGTGAGCAGTTCTTC.

This clone was observed a single time. The J gene is TRBJ2-7, the V gene TRBV27, with a tentative D call TRBD2 (7 bases). The CDR3 is made up of 17 amino acids. Trimming removed 5 bases from V and 2 bases from J, with 22 bases in between. Germline V lookup: CDR1 MNHEY, CDR2 SMNVEV (reference sequence). CDR3 sequence reads: CASSSHPGGPFTYEQYF. CDR3 DNA: TGTGCCAGCAGTAGCCACCCCGGGGGGCCCTTTACCTACGAGCAGTACTTC.

This chain connects TRBV4-1 to TRBJ2-1, with 7 bases matching TRBD2. This CDR3 has 17 amino acids. V shed 3 bases, J shed 7 bases, and the junction held 15 bases outside the gene matches. In germline, CDR1 is MGHRA, CDR2 YSYEKL. The CDR3 reads CASSHRRAGGGPNEQFF. DNA of the CDR3: TGCGCCAGCAGCCACCGCCGGGCGGGCGGGGGTCCTAATGAGCAGTTCTTC.

This chain connects TRBV7-2 to TRBJ1-5; D remains unclear. Germline V gene lookup returns CDR1 SGHTA and CDR2 FQGNSA. The CDR3 contains 15 residues. V was pared by 0 bases and J by 7 bases, with 13 bases between. The CDR3, as DNA: TGTGCCAGCAGCTTAGCCGTGGGATCAGAGCAGCCCCAGCATTTT. This codes for CASSLAVGSEQPQHF.

The chain has TRBV7-9 and TRBJ2-6; D gene uncertain. Per the germline V gene, CDR1 is SEHNR and CDR2 is FQNEAQ (reference sequence). Trimming shortened V by 6 bases and J by 2 bases, and 5 bases separated the two germline ends. The CDR3 totals 13 residues. The CDR3, as DNA: TGTGCCAGCAGTCCACCTGGGGCCAACGTCCTGACTTTC. Encoded protein: CASSPPGANVLTF.

The chain couples TRBV19 to TRBJ2-3, with TRBD2 identical over 7 bases. The ends lost 1 base at V and 2 bases at J; junction bases unmatched: 3. Germline V lookup: CDR1 LNHDA, CDR2 SQIVND (reference sequence). This CDR3 spans 15 amino acids. CDR3 nucleotides: TGTGCCAGTAGTATAGGCGGGAGAGTCACAGATACGCAGTATTTT. This sequence encodes CASSIGGRVTDTQYF. The full variable domain, its missing parts supplied by reference TRBV19 and TRBJ2-3, is DGGITQSPKYLFRKEGQNVTLSCEQNLNHDAMYWYRQDPGQGLRLIYYSQIVNDFQKGDIAEGYSVSREKKESFPLTVTSAQKNPTAFYLCASSIGGRVTDTQYFGPGTRLTVL.

The V call is TRBV25-1, the J call TRBJ2-2, with TRBD1 identical over 11 bases. In germline, CDR1 is MGHDK, CDR2 SYGVNS. CDR3 length: 14 amino acids. The ends lost 10 bases at V and 4 bases at J; junction bases unmatched: 5. The CDR3: CATAGQGGTGELFF. CDR3 bases: TGTGCCACCGCGGGACAGGGGGGCACCGGGGAGCTGTTTTTT. The variable domain in full, with the rest retrieved from reference TRBV25-1 and TRBJ2-2, is EADIYQTPRYLVIGTGKKITLECSQTMGHDKMYWYQQDPGMELHLIHYSYGVNSTEKGDLSSESTVSRIRTEHFPLTLESARPSHTSQYLCATAGQGGTGELFFGEGSRLTVL.

The CDR3 loop reads CASSSRIPYEQYF. The CDR3, as DNA: TGTGCCAGCAGCTCTCGGATCCCCTACGAGCAGTACTTC. This chain joins TRBV7-8 and TRBJ2-7; D is undetermined. The V end was cut by 4 bases, the J end by 2 bases, with 9 bases between. Germline CDR1 SGHVS, CDR2 FQNEAQ. This CDR3 has 13 amino acids.